Only a few counts were recorded for the clone carrying this T cell receptor (beta chain). As yet, its antigen is unknown. Separate semi-nested PCRs amplified TCRalpha and TCRbeta libraries using constant-region reverse primers in TRAC or TRBC. RNA input for cDNA ranged from roughly 3.5 to 500 ng. TCRdb re-analysed the 5' RACE reads in MiXCR, keeping a single row per CDR3 protein. The sample shows some 7,200 distinct CDR3 sequences, under 30% of them seen only once. Germline V gene data show CDR1 as MGHRA and CDR2 as YSYEKL. The CDR3 is 15 residues long. V was cut by 2 bases and J by 7 bases, with 17 bases left in between. Organoids aggregated human HSPCs with DLL1-transduced murine MS5 stromal cells. Organoids were seeded with FACS-purified CD34+CD3- stem and progenitor cells depleted of residual T cells. Sorted CD3+TCRalphabeta+CD8 single positive cells from organoids and thymus were used for RNA. The data belong to a study of T cells generated in artificial thymic organoids.

Sequencing was carried out using naive CD8+ T cells grown in artificial thymic organoids from cord blood stem and progenitor cells. The subset is: CD3+TCRalphabeta+CD8SP T cells; for blood, CD45RO-CCR7+ naive CD8+ T cells. The chain couples TRBV4-1 to TRBJ2-5; TRBD1 or TRBD2 may be the D gene (7 bases each). This receptor was obtained from a human donor who gave cord blood stem cells for thymic organoid culture, a cardiac surgery patient who gave postnatal thymus, or a blood donor (not recorded which). CDR3 in DNA: TGCGCCAGCAGCCAATCGAGGGAGGGGGCGCGGACCCAGTACTTC. This translates into CASSQSREGARTQYF.